The present T cell receptor beta chain was sequenced within a study of T-cell reconstitution after alpha-beta-depleted transplantation in children. Regarding the study as a whole: Expanded graft clones, several hundred of them, were reportedly the source of alpha-beta T cells about two months after transplant. Newly produced T cells mostly provided counts and TCRbeta diversity after one year, as hyperexpanded clones declined.

This clonotype has just a few counts. Antigen: not known. The junction departs from germline at one end; a sequencing error may be responsible. Preparing the TCRbeta library involved the use of unique molecular identifiers. TCRdb ran MiXCR on the PCR reads and lists one entry per CDR3 protein. The sample records about 580,000 distinct CDR3 sequences, about 23% being singletons. The germline gives CDR1 LNHNV, CDR2 YYDKDF (reference sequence). The CDR3 has 12 amino acids. The source of this sequence is a boy under two years old who had a stem cell transplant for acute myeloid leukemia, so the T cells may come from the graft donor. Sequenced material: PBMCs, mostly from graft donor cells, taken 360 days after TCRalphabeta/CD19-depleted stem cell transplant. The chain uses TRBV15 and TRBJ2-5, with TRBD1 matching over 7 bases. CDR3 coding DNA: TGTGCCACCGGCAGGGGGTCAGAGACCCAGTACTTC. Residues: CATGRGSETQYF.